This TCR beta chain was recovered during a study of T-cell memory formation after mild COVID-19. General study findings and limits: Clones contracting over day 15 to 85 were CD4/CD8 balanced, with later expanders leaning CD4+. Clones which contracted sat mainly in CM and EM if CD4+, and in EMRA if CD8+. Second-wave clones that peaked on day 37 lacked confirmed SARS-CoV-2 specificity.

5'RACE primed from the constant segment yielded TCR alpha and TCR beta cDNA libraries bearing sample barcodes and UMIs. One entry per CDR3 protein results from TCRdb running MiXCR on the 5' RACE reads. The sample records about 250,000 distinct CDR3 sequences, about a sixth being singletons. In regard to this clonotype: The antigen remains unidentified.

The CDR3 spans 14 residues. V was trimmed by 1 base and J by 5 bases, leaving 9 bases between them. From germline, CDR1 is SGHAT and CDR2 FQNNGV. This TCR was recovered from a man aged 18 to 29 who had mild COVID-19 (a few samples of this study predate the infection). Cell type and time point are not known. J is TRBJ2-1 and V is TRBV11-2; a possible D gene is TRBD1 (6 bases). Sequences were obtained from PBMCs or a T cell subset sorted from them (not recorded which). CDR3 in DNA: TGTGCCAGCAGCTTAGTCCCAGGGGACAATGAGCAGTTCTTC. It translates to CASSLVPGDNEQFF. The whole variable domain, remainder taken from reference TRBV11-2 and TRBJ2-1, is EAGVAQSPRYKIIEKRQSVAFWCNPISGHATLYWYQQILGQGPKLLIQFQNNGVVDDSQLPKDRFSAERLKGVDSTLKIQPAKLEDSAVYLCASSLVPGDNEQFFGPGTRLTVL.